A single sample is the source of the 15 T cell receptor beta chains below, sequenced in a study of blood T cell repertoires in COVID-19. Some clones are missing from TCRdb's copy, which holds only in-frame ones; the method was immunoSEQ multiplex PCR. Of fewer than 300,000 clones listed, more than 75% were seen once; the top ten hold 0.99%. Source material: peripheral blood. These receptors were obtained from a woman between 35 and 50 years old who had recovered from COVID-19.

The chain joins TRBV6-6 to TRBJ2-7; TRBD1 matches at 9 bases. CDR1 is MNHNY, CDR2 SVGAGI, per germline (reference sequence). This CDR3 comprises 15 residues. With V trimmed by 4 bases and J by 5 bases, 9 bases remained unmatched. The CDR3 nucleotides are TGTGCCAGCAGTTCCCGGGACAGGGAGGTCGACGAGCAGTACTTC. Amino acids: CASSSRDREVDEQYF.

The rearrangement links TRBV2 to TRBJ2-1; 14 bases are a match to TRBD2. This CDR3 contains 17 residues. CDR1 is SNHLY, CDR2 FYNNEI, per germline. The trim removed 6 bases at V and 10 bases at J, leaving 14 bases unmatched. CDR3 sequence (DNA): TGTGCCAGCAGATACCGCCCGGGACTAGCGGGAGTAGGGGAGCAGTTCTTC. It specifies CASRYRPGLAGVGEQFF.

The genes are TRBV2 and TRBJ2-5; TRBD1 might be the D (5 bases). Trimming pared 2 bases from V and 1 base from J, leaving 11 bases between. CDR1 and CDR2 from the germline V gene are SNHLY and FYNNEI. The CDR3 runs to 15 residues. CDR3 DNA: TGTGCCAGCAGTGAATCAGGGATTGCCCAAGAGACCCAGTACTTC. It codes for CASSESGIAQETQYF.

The CDR3, as DNA: TGTGCCTGGAGGACAGGGGCCGGCGGTCAGCCCCAGCATTTT. Translating gives CAWRTGAGGQPQHF. This rearrangement joins TRBV30 to TRBJ1-5; TRBD1 agrees at 8 bases. This CDR3 is built from 14 residues. The germline V gene has CDR1 GTSNPN and CDR2 SVGIG (reference sequence). With 3 bases clipped from V and 6 bases from J, the junction kept 7 bases outside the gene matches.

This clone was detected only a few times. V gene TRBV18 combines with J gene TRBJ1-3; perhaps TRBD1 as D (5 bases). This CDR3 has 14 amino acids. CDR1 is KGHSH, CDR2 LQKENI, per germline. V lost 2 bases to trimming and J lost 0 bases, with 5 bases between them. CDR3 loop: CASSPGASGNTIYF. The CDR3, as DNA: TGTGCCAGCTCACCAGGGGCCTCTGGAAACACCATATATTTT.

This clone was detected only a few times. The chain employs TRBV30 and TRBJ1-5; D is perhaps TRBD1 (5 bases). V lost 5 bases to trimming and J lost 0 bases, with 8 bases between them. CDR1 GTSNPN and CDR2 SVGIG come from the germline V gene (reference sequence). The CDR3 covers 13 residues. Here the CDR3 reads CAWGRVSNQPQHF. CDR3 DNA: TGTGCCTGGGGCAGGGTTAGCAATCAGCCCCAGCATTTT. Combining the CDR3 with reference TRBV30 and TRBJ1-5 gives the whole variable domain SQTIHQWPATLVQPVGSPLSLECTVEGTSNPNLYWYRQAAGRGLQLLFYSVGIGQISSEVPQNLSASRPQDRQFILSSKKLLLSDSGFYLCAWGRVSNQPQHFGDGTRLSIL.

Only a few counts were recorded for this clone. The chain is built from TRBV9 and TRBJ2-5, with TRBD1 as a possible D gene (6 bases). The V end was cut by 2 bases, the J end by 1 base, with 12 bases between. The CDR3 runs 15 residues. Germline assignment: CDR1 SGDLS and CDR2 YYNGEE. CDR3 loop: CASSVGRGSQETQYF. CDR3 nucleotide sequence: TGTGCCAGCAGCGTGGGTAGGGGGTCCCAAGAGACCCAGTACTTC. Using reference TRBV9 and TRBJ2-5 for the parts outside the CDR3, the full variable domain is DSGVTQTPKHLITATGQRVTLRCSPRSGDLSVYWYQQSLDQGLQFLIQYYNGEERAKGNILERFSAQQFPDLHSELNLSSLELGDSALYFCASSVGRGSQETQYFGPGTRLLVL.

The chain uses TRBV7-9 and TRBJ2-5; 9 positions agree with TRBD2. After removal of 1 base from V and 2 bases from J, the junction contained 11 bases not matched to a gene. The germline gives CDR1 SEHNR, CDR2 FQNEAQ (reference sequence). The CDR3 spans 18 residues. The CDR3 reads CASSLGREGRGRQETQYF. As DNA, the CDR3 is TGTGCCAGCAGCTTAGGGCGGGAGGGCCGAGGGCGGCAAGAGACCCAGTACTTC.

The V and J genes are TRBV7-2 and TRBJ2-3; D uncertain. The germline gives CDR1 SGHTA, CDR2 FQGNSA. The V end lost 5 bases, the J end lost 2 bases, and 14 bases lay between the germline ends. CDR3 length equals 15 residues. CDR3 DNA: TGTGCCAGCAGCCCGACTCAGCGCAACACAGATACGCAGTATTTT. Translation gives CASSPTQRNTDTQYF.

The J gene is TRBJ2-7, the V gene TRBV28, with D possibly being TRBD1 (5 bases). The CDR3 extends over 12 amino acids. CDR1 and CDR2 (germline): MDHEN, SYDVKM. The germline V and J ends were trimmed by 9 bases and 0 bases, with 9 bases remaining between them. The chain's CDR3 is CARGADSYEQYV. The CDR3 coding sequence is TGTGCCAGAGGGGCGGACTCCTACGAGCAGTACGTC.

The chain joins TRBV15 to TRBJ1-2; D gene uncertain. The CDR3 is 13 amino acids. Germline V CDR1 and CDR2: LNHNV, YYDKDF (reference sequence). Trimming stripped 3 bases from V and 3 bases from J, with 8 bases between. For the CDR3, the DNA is TGTGCCACCAGCAGGGGAGAAGACTATGGCTACACCTTC. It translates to CATSRGEDYGYTF.

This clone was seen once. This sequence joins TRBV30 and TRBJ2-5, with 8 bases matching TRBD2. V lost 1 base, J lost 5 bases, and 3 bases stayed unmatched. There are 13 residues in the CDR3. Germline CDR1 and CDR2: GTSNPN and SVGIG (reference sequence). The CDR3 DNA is TGTGCCTGGAGTGCGGGGGGGTGGGAGACCCAGTACTTC. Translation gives CAWSAGGWETQYF.

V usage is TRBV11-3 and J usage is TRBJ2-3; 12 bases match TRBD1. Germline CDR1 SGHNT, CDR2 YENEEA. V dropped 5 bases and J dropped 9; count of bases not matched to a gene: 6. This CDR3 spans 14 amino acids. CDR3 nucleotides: TGTGCCAGCAGCCCGGGGACAGGGGGCTGGACGCAGTATTTT. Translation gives CASSPGTGGWTQYF. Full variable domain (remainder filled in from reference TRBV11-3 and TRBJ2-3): EAGVVQSPRYKIIEKKQPVAFWCNPISGHNTLYWYLQNLGQGPELLIRYENEEAVDDSQLPKDRFSAERLKGVDSTLKIQPAELGDSAVYLCASSPGTGGWTQYFGPGTRLTVL.

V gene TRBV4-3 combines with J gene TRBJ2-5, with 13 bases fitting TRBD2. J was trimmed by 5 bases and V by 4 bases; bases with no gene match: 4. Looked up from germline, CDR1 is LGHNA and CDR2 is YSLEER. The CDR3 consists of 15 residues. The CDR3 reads CASSPGLAGAETQYF. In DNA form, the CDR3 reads TGCGCCAGCAGCCCCGGACTAGCGGGAGCGGAGACCCAGTACTTC.

The CDR3 is CASRKGGGNEQFF. The CDR3 region has the DNA TGTGCCAGCCGTAAAGGGGGCGGGAATGAGCAGTTCTTC. The rearrangement joins TRBV7-3 to TRBJ2-1, with 7 bases aligning to TRBD1. The CDR3 totals 13 residues. J lost 7 bases, V lost 8 bases, and 8 bases had no gene match. CDR1 and CDR2 (germline): SGHTA, FQGTGA. The full variable domain, rest sourced from reference TRBV7-3 and TRBJ2-1, is GAGVSQTPSNKVTEKGKYVELRCDPISGHTALYWYRQSLGQGPEFLIYFQGTGAADDSGLPNDRFFAVRPEGSVSTLKIQRTERGDSAVYLCASRKGGGNEQFFGPGTRLTVL.